This note documents a single T cell receptor (beta chain) sequence. Its target antigen remains unknown. It has no much larger one-base neighbor in the sample; base qualities were not kept. For TCR beta library preparation, 1.5 to 2.5 micrograms of genomic DNA were extracted from the cryopreserved PBMCs. Longitudinal blood samples from CLL patients on ibrutinib monotherapy were analyzed using high-throughput TCR beta sequencing. Patients were enrolled in a phase 2 open-label single-center ibrutinib monotherapy trial. These data belong to a study of cytotoxic CD8 clonotypes in ibrutinib-treated CLL (dated by TCRdb to 2020 to 2023). Background for the entire study: In this cohort, over 14 patients were treatment-naive and under 13 were relapsed/refractory, while some 18 had unmutated IGHV. Partial responses were observed in some 24 patients and complete responses in 2; after a median follow-up of 68 months, remission was maintained in approximately 14 patients and progression was observed in approximately twelve. Response samples were obtained after a median of approximately twelve months of treatment, with a range of about 6 to 36 months. An average of roughly 250,000 productive templates and some 100,000 productive rearrangements was obtained per sample. Of the 80 to 95 participants in the trial, roughly 26 had longitudinal samples available. Cryopreserved peripheral blood mononuclear cells were collected at three points: before therapy, at response, and at either sustained remission or disease progression. All remission and progressive disease samples were collected while patients were still receiving ibrutinib.

For CDR1 and CDR2, the germline V gene lists SGHVS and FNYEAQ. V is cut back by 1 base and J by 6 bases, with 4 bases in the junction unmatched. Its CDR3 holds 17 amino acids, cysteine through phenylalanine. Just CDR3 DNA is preserved here, 51 bases in frame from base 1. On the study overall, not on this receptor specifically: Sustained-remission and progressing patients did not have matched sampling times, and lymph node repertoires were not examined. Clonality increased at ibrutinib response, stayed stable in sustained remission, and fell back toward baseline at progression. At baseline, clonality was higher than in age-matched healthy donors and showed a strong correlation with circulating CD8+ T-cell counts. Public clonotypes were rare and either shrank or stayed stable during treatment, and the rise in clonality at ibrutinib response reflected expansion of private clonotypes.

The goal of deep resolution MiSeq sequencing was a depth between 1 in 1 million and 1 in 200,000 T cells, and coverage averaged 10x per clonotype. The immunoSEQ hsTCRB Kit was used to generate TCR beta libraries. Per the authors' processing: Data were analyzed with ImmunoSEQ Data Assistant and ImmunoSEQ Analyzer, with V, D and J genes assigned per IMGT definitions. Clonality, which ranges from 0 to 1, was calculated as one minus the normalized Shannon entropy of productive rearrangement frequencies. Only overrepresented clonotypes making up at least 0.05% of the repertoire of each patient were included in the public clonotype analysis. Fewer than 15 repertoires from age-matched healthy donors, obtained from immuneACCESS, served as clonality controls. TCRdb obtained this table from immuneACCESS and retained in-frame rearrangements with V and J assigned. These tables miss some clones; where compared with another copy, unresolved V genes account for less than half of the shortfall, and the remainder is unexplained. The D gene and trimming were derived from the DNA, and the V and J assignments and clone size from that table. Recorded for this sample are 150,000 or so clones; 80% of them occurred a single time. Approximately 7.6% of the sample comes from the top ten.

Material: PBMCs, obtained after 36 months of ibrutinib treatment. The TCR comes from a human donor with chronic lymphocytic leukemia. The chain was built from TRBV7-6 and TRBJ2-2; TRBD2 aligns with 14 central bases. CDR3 protein: CASSLESTSGGAGELFF. The DNA is TGTGCCAGCAGCTTAGAGTCGACTAGCGGGGGGGCCGGGGAGCTGTTTTTT.